The 17 T cell receptor beta chains reported below all come from one sample, sequenced in a study of blood T cells in healthy people across ages. Primed by a sample-barcoded 5' primer and a J-beta primer mix, a second PCR proceeded for 7 to 11 cycles. Each CDR3 protein is one row after TCRdb ran MiXCR on the 5' RACE reads. Among 1.5 million to 2 million distinct CDR3 sequences listed, around 48% were seen once. Sequenced material: blood. All receptors derive from a woman aged 40 to 55 in good health.

This clonotype showed up just a few times. CDR3 DNA sequence: TGTGCCAGCAGCTTAGCTCTACACCTGGGGGAAGAGACCCAGTACTTC. The encoded protein is CASSLALHLGEETQYF. The chain has TRBV7-9 and TRBJ2-5, with D perhaps TRBD1 or TRBD2 (5 bases each). CDR1 and CDR2 from the germline V gene are SEHNR and FQNEAQ (reference sequence). The CDR3 spans 16 residues. V was shortened by 0 bases and J by 3 bases, with 14 bases between the two germline ends.

V gene TRBV7-9 combines with J gene TRBJ1-4, with a weak D call TRBD1 (6 bases). Germline V gives CDR1 SEHNR, CDR2 FQNEAQ (reference sequence). Trimming removed 6 bases at V and 3 bases at J, with 11 bases between. This CDR3 has 14 residues. The CDR3 DNA follows: TGTGCCAGCAGTTCGGGGGCACCTAATGAAAAACTGTTTTTT. Amino acid sequence: CASSSGAPNEKLFF.

This clonotype was found once. The gene calls are TRBV28 and TRBJ1-2; D is perhaps TRBD1 (5 bases). V was clipped by 6 bases and J by 8 bases, with 10 bases between them. CDR1 MDHEN and CDR2 SYDVKM come from the germline V gene. CDR3 size: 11 residues. CDR3 residues: CASRDIGGYTF. The CDR3 coding sequence is TGTGCCAGCAGGGACATAGGGGGCTACACCTTC.

Concerning this clonotype: The CDR3 does not close with the conserved phenylalanine or tryptophan, likely indicating a read error. This chain connects TRBV6-6 to TRBJ1-1; perhaps TRBD1 as D (5 bases). Germline V lookup: CDR1 MNHNY, CDR2 SVGAGI (reference sequence). There are 15 residues in the CDR3. The V end lost 0 bases, the J end lost 1 base, and 9 bases lay between the germline ends. This chain's CDR3 is CASSYSGLGNTEAFL. The CDR3 nucleotides read TGTGCCAGCAGTTACTCGGGACTGGGGAACACTGAAGCTTTCCTT.

V is TRBV7-2 and J is TRBJ1-2; D is possibly TRBD1 (6 bases). The V end was cut by 5 bases, the J end by 4 bases, with 14 bases between. CDR3 length: 14 amino acids. Germline V CDR1 and CDR2: SGHTA, FQGNSA. The CDR3 nucleotides are TGTGCCAGCAGCACAAGGACAGCCCGCTATGGCTACACCTTC. Its translation is CASSTRTARYGYTF.

The chain links TRBV3-1 to TRBJ1-2; a weak D match, TRBD1 (5 bases). The V end was cut by 3 bases, the J end by 0 bases, with 11 bases between. Germline assignment: CDR1 LGHDT and CDR2 YNNKEL (reference sequence). The CDR3 length is 15 residues. This CDR3 is CASSQGPSTNYGYTF. Written as DNA, the CDR3 is TGTGCCAGCAGCCAGGGGCCATCGACTAACTATGGCTACACCTTC.

The chain joins TRBV6-1 to TRBJ1-1, with D perhaps TRBD1 (5 bases). CDR3 length equals 14 residues. Germline V lookup: CDR1 MNHNS, CDR2 SASEGT. Trimming stripped 6 bases from V and 3 bases from J, with 14 bases between. CDR3 sequence reads: CASRVRAWDTEAFF. Here the CDR3 DNA reads TGTGCCAGCAGGGTCAGGGCCTGGGACACTGAAGCTTTCTTT.

The J gene is TRBJ2-5, the V gene TRBV12-3 or TRBV12-4, with D possibly TRBD2 on 6 matching bases. The CDR3 is 15 residues long. Trimming took off 1 base at V and 11 bases at J, with 20 bases between the two ends. In nucleotides, the CDR3 is TGTGCCAGCAGTTTAGTGGGACTTCCGTGGGGGGAGCAGTACTTC. Amino acid sequence: CASSLVGLPWGEQYF.

A note on this clonotype: One junction end does not reproduce the germline sequence, and a read error may be involved. The chain carries TRBV12-3 or TRBV12-4 and TRBJ2-5, with a possible D match to TRBD1 (5 bases). The CDR3 consists of 13 residues. The CDR3 spells CASSVAGAETQYF. Here the CDR3 DNA reads TGTGCCAGCAGTGTAGCTGGGGCGGAGACCCAGTACTTC.

The chain has TRBV4-1 and TRBJ1-1; D might be TRBD1 (5 bases). The CDR3 has 15 residues. Germline V gives CDR1 MGHRA, CDR2 YSYEKL. Between the trimmed V and J ends, which lost 3 bases and 0 bases, there was a span of 11 bases. In nucleotides, the CDR3 is TGCGCCAGCAGCCATGACACAGGAATGAACACTGAAGCTTTCTTT. It translates to CASSHDTGMNTEAFF.

This clonotype was found a few times. The rearrangement uses TRBV24-1 and TRBJ2-5; D perhaps matches TRBD2 (5 bases). This CDR3 has 15 residues. Trimming took off 3 bases at V and 2 bases at J, with 12 bases between the two ends. Germline V lookup: CDR1 KGHDR, CDR2 SFDVKD. The CDR3 is CATSDLSSGQETQYF. The CDR3 DNA follows: TGTGCCACCAGTGATCTTAGCAGCGGACAAGAGACCCAGTACTTC.

The chain employs TRBV11-2 and TRBJ2-1, with 7 bases fitting TRBD2. In germline, CDR1 is SGHAT, CDR2 FQNNGV. V shed 3 bases and J 1 base; nucleotides not matched to a gene: 6. This CDR3 has 16 amino acids. CDR3: CASSFKRGLSYNEQFF. In DNA form, the CDR3 reads TGTGCCAGCAGCTTCAAGCGGGGTCTTTCCTACAATGAGCAGTTCTTC. The complete variable domain, with remaining parts taken from reference TRBV11-2 and TRBJ2-1, reads EAGVAQSPRYKIIEKRQSVAFWCNPISGHATLYWYQQILGQGPKLLIQFQNNGVVDDSQLPKDRFSAERLKGVDSTLKIQPAKLEDSAVYLCASSFKRGLSYNEQFFGPGTRLTVL.

The CDR3 coding sequence is TGTGCCAGCAGCCGCGCGGGACAGGACCTGGTCGGAGAAAAACTGTTTTTT. Its translation is CASSRAGQDLVGEKLFF. The chain carries TRBV6-6 and TRBJ1-4; 8 bases are shared with TRBD1. CDR3 size: 17 residues. With V trimmed by 6 bases and J by 8 bases, 17 bases remained unmatched. The germline V gene has CDR1 MNHNY and CDR2 SVGAGI (reference sequence).

The chain recombines TRBV7-2 with TRBJ1-4; TRBD1 matches 9 bases. The V gene's germline CDR1 is SGHTA and CDR2 FQGNSA. Unmatched junction bases numbered 5, after V lost 1 base and J lost 14 bases. The CDR3 length is 13 residues. CDR3 residues: CASSLVQGQGLFF. Written as DNA, the CDR3 is TGTGCCAGCAGCTTAGTCCAGGGACAGGGTCTGTTTTTT.

In this sample, this clonotype turned up once. The chain is built from TRBV5-6 and TRBJ2-7; D gene uncertain. The V end lost 2 bases, the J end lost 8 bases, and 8 bases lay between the germline ends. This CDR3 has 11 residues. Germline V lookup: CDR1 SGHDT, CDR2 YYEEEE. CDR3 region: CASSFLVQQYF. As DNA, the CDR3 is TGTGCCAGCAGCTTTCTAGTACAGCAGTACTTC.

The rearrangement joins TRBV7-8 to TRBJ2-5; 14 bases map to TRBD2. V was clipped by 5 bases and J by 1 base; unmatched bases: 6. The germline V gene encodes CDR1 SGHVS and CDR2 FQNEAQ. This CDR3 is built from 17 residues. The CDR3 spells CASSLRLAGGFQETQYF. CDR3 DNA sequence: TGTGCCAGCAGCCTTCGACTAGCGGGGGGGTTCCAAGAGACCCAGTACTTC.

This clonotype was found a few times. The rearrangement uses TRBV6-6 and TRBJ2-7, with TRBD1 identical over 7 bases. Judging by the DNA end, TRBJ2-4 fits better; the J call may be wrong. The CDR3 has 14 residues. The V gene's germline CDR1 is MNHNY and CDR2 SVGAGI (reference sequence). The CDR3 loop is CASSQTGRKNIQYF. In DNA form, the CDR3 reads TGTGCCAGCAGCCAGACAGGGCGTAAAAACATTCAGTACTTC.